This is a list of T cell receptor beta chains from one sample in a study of T cell repertoires in cytomegalovirus infection. The antigens these receptors bind are not known. One entry per CDR3 protein, called by TCRdb with MiXCR from the reads. Among around 200,000 distinct CDR3 sequences listed, roughly two fifths were seen once. This material consisted of CD8+ T cells from cultured PBMCs, taken from culture after CMV antigen stimulation. The receptors were sampled from a human donor in good health (CMV status not recorded). Some clones in this sample may be carry-over from other donors' samples. Both conserved end residues are part of each CDR3. Each record gives: V gene, D gene, clone size, J gene, CDR3 DNA, CDR3 protein. The D gene is left open where the match is weak. Size is stated for part of the rows, as once, few or many counts, or as a class when the clone is expanded.

TRBV7-6,.,.,TRBJ2-1,TGTGCCAGCAGCTCCCGGGCAGGGTCCTACAATGAGCAGTTCTTC,CASSSRAGSYNEQFF
TRBV20-1,TRBD2,.,TRBJ2-3,TGCAGTGCTCGACAACTAGCGGGGATCACAGATACGCAGTATTTT,CSARQLAGITDTQYF
TRBV9,.,.,TRBJ2-2,TGTGCCAGCAGCGTAGCGGGGAGTAACGGGGAGCTGTTTTTT,CASSVAGSNGELFF
TRBV20-1,TRBD1,.,TRBJ1-2,TGCAGTGCTACCTTCCTCCGGGACAGGGAGCATGATGGCTACACCTTC,CSATFLRDREHDGYTF
TRBV12-3/TRBV12-4,TRBD1,.,TRBJ1-5,TGTGCCAGCAGTAGATCGACAGGGGCGCCCGGTCAGCCCCAGCATTTT,CASSRSTGAPGQPQHF
TRBV5-1,.,few,TRBJ1-2,TGCGCCAGCAGCTTGGCCAAGAACTATGGCTACACCTTC,CASSLAKNYGYTF
TRBV7-2,.,many,TRBJ2-5,TGTGCCAGCAGCCGAGGGGGGGAGACCCAGTACTTC,CASSRGGETQYF
TRBV30,TRBD2,.,TRBJ2-1,TGTGCCTGGAGTCAGGGACTAGCGGGAAGTGGCAATGAGCAGTTCTTC,CAWSQGLAGSGNEQFF
TRBV6-5,.,few,TRBJ1-1,TGTGCCAGCAGTTACTCCGGGAGGGGAGACACTGAAGCTTTCTTT,CASSYSGRGDTEAFF
TRBV9,TRBD2,.,TRBJ2-1,TGTGCCAGCAGCGAGCGGGAGGGCTTCCACAATGAGCAGTTCTTC,CASSEREGFHNEQFF
TRBV27,.,.,TRBJ2-2,TGTGCCAGCAGTTTACGCAGGGGCACCGGGGAGCTGTTTTTT,CASSLRRGTGELFF
TRBV5-1,TRBD2,few,TRBJ2-5,TGCGCCAGCAGCTTGGCCTCTAGCGGAGAGACCCAGTACTTC,CASSLASSGETQYF
TRBV2,.,.,TRBJ2-2,TGTGCCAGCAGTGTATACGGGAGTAGCACCGGGGAGCTGTTTTTT,CASSVYGSSTGELFF
TRBV7-8,.,few,TRBJ2-5,TGTGCCAGCAGCCCATACGGGGGGCCAGAGACCCAGTACTTC,CASSPYGGPETQYF
TRBV10-3,TRBD2,.,TRBJ2-4,TGTGCCATCAGTGAAGCCGGACTAGCGGGAGGGCCATACAAAAACATTCAGTACTTC,CAISEAGLAGGPYKNIQYF
TRBV6-2/TRBV6-3,.,.,TRBJ2-1,TGTGCCGCATCTCGAGGTAGCGAGCAGTTCTTC,CAASRGSEQFF
TRBV5-5,.,.,TRBJ2-1,TGTGCCAGCAGCCCCCGGCTCTCCTACAATGAGCAGTTCTTC,CASSPRLSYNEQFF
TRBV7-2,.,few,TRBJ2-3,TGTGCCAGCAGCTTGGGGCTCACAGATACGCAGTATTTT,CASSLGLTDTQYF
TRBV11-3,TRBD2,.,TRBJ2-1,TGTGCCAGCAGCTTAGGGGTGGGGGGGTCCTACAATGAGCAGTTCTTC,CASSLGVGGSYNEQFF
TRBV7-9,TRBD1,.,TRBJ1-2,TGTGCCAGCAGCTTAGTAGCCAGGGGGCGTTCTAGTGGCTACACCTTC,CASSLVARGRSSGYTF